This T cell receptor (beta chain) was documented in a study of cytomegalovirus exposure and HLA in healthy donors. About the study: Of the donors genotyped, some 400 in all, 65% to 90% fell in the Caucasian-associated ancestry cluster. Findings and limits, study-wide: Among CMV-associated TCR beta chains, most appeared HLA-restricted in a later analysis. One variant, a missense change in DCLRE1C, was linked in a later analysis to TCR beta V- and J-gene trimming. Analyses of presence/absence relied on an assumption of roughly uniform sequencing depth across donors.

The CDR3 is 13 residues long. After removal of 4 bases from V and 4 bases from J, the junction contained 3 bases not matched to a gene. Per the germline V gene, CDR1 is SGHNT and CDR2 is YYREEE (reference sequence). Notes on this clone: Its antigen is currently unknown.

PCR amplification relied on 60 Vbeta primers (plus 13 Jbeta primers). Clones were read by immunoSEQ multiplex PCR, and TCRdb kept only the in-frame ones, dropping some. The table includes roughly 140,000 clones, approximately 80% detected once. What was sequenced was PBMCs. The TCR was taken from a young man in good health and CMV-seropositive. V usage is TRBV5-4 and J usage is TRBJ2-3; 7 nucleotides agree with TRBD2. CDR3 DNA: TGTGCCAGCAGCGGGCGGGAGCCAGATACGCAGTATTTT. It encodes CASSGREPDTQYF.